The T cell receptor (beta chain) described here comes from a study of regulatory T cells in long-lasting Graves disease. Overall study context: With positive TSH receptor antibodies and over 5 years of antithyroid drugs, Graves' disease was considered persistent. Study-wide results and limits: TCR diversity in persistent Graves' patients was below that of newly diagnosed ones. More public clonotypes were shared by persistent patients (around 2,800) than by new patients (about 1,000).

Libraries of TCR beta came from iRepertoire HTBI primers plus Arm-PCR of CDR3 regions. TCRdb processed the multiplex PCR reads anew with MiXCR; each CDR3 protein has one entry. The data contain over 250,000 distinct CDR3 sequences, 20% to 25% of them singletons. This clonotype showed up many times. The antigen is not known. Time point of the sample: persistent/refractory GD, antithyroid drugs over 5 years with positive TRAb. The TCR library was made from RNA that had been extracted from PBMCs in TRIzol. The starting material was peripheral blood mononuclear cells (PBMCs), obtained when the disease was refractory, from a patient treated with antithyroid drugs. This clonotype was obtained from a female donor with Graves disease.

CDR3 in DNA: TGCAGTGCTAGAGTACGACAGAACCCTAACTATGGCTACACCTTC. Its translation is CSARVRQNPNYGYTF. J is TRBJ1-2 and V is TRBV20-1; weak D call: TRBD1 (5 bases). With 1 base removed from V and 0 bases from J, the gap between germline ends came to 12 bases. The CDR3 runs 15 residues. Germline CDR1 reads DFQATT; CDR2 reads SNEGSKA (reference sequence).